Sequencing of this TCR beta chain was carried out in a study of blood T cells in healthy people across ages. Germline CDR1 reads SNHLY; CDR2 reads FYNNEI. This CDR3 comprises 14 residues. The ends were cut back, 7 bases at V and 0 bases at J, with 10 bases in the middle. The use of a sample-barcoded 5' primer and a J-beta primer mix characterized a second PCR of about 7 to 12 cycles. TCRdb independently ran MiXCR on the 5' RACE reads; one entry per CDR3 protein. The table records 800,000 to 950,000 distinct CDR3 sequences, 29% of them present only once. Healthy individuals of Caucasian origin from Russia, aged roughly 6 to 90, served as donors. These same data were also listed under a study on T cells of mothers and their children.

Sequencing used blood. The sequence was collected from a woman aged 40 to 55 in good health. The chain links TRBV2 to TRBJ1-5; D gene uncertain. This CDR3 is CASTRECSNQPQHF. The CDR3 coding sequence is TGTGCCAGCACGAGGGAATGTAGCAATCAGCCCCAGCATTTT.